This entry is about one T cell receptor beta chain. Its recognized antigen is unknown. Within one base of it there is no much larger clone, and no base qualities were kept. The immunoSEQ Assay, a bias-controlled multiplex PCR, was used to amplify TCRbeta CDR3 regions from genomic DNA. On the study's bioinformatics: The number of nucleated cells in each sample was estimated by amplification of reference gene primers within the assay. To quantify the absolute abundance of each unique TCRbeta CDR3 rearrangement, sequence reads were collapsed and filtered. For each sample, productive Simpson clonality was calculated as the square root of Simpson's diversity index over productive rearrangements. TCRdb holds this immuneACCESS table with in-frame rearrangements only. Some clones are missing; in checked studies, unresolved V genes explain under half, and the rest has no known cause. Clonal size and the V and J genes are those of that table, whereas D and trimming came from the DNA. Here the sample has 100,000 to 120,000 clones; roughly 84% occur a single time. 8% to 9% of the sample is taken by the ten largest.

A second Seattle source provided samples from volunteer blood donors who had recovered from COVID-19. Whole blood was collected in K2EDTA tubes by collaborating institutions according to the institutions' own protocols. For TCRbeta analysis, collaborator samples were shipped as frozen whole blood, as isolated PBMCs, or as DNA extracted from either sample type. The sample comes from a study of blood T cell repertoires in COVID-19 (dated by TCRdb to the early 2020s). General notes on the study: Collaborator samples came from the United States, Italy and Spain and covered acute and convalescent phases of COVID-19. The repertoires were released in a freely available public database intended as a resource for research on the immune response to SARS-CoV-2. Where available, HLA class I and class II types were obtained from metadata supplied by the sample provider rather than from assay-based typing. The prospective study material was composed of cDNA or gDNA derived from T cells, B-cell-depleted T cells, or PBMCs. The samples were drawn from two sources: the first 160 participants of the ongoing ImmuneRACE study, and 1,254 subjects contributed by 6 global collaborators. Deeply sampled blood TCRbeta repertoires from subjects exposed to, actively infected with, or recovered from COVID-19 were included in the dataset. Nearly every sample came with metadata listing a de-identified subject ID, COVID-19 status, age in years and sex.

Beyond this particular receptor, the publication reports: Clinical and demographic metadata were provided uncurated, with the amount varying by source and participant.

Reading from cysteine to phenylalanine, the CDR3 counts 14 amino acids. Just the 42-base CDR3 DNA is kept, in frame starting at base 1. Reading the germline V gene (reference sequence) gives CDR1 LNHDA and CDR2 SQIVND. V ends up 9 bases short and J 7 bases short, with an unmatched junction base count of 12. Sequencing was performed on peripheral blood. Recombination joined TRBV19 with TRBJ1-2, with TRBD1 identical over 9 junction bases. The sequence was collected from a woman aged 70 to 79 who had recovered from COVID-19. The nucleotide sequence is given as TGTGCCAGCCAACAACCCGGGACAGGGCGTGGCTACACCTTC. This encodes CASQQPGTGRGYTF.